A single sample gave rise to the 19 T cell receptor beta chains below, sequenced in a study of cytomegalovirus exposure and HLA in healthy donors. Primers for the PCR totalled 60 Vbeta and 13 Jbeta. Sequencing was performed with immunoSEQ multiplex PCR; in TCRdb, only in-frame clones are kept and a portion is missing. There are roughly 150,000 clones in the sample; 68% occur only once, and 10% lies in the top ten. The sequenced material came from PBMCs. The receptors originated from a man in his thirties or forties in good health and CMV-seropositive.

This clone was observed a handful of times. V is TRBV5-6 and J is TRBJ1-4; D is uncertain. V was clipped by 5 bases and J by 5 bases, with 7 bases between them. Germline V gene data show CDR1 as SGHDT and CDR2 as YYEEEE. The CDR3 covers 12 residues. CDR3 nucleotides: TGTGCCAGCAGTGGCAGGAATGAAAAACTGTTTTTT. Translation: CASSGRNEKLFF.

The chain carries TRBV7-9 and TRBJ1-5, with D possibly being TRBD1 (6 bases). V was pared by 4 bases and J by 3 bases, with 13 bases between. This CDR3 region has 15 residues. The germline gives CDR1 SEHNR, CDR2 FQNEAQ (reference sequence). The CDR3 nucleotides read TGTGCCAGCAGCTCGATCGGACAGATCAATCAGCCCCAGCATTTT. Translation: CASSSIGQINQPQHF.

The chain combines TRBV27 with TRBJ2-3, with D unresolved. The CDR3 is 13 residues long. V shed 7 bases and J shed 4 bases, with 12 bases lying between them. The germline gives CDR1 MNHEY, CDR2 SMNVEV (reference sequence). CDR3 bases: TGTGCCAGCACCAATACCCGCGCAGATACGCAGTATTTT. It translates to CASTNTRADTQYF.

This clone was seen a single time. This chain connects TRBV7-3 to TRBJ2-1; TRBD2 matches at 9 bases. With 3 bases clipped from V and 6 bases from J, the junction kept 6 bases outside the gene matches. The CDR3 totals 15 residues. Looked up from germline, CDR1 is SGHTA and CDR2 is FQGTGA. CDR3 coding DNA: TGTGCCAGCAGCTTTAGCGGGGGTAATCGCAATGAGCAGTTCTTC. It codes for CASSFSGGNRNEQFF.

This chain links TRBV4-2 with TRBJ2-1; D is possibly TRBD2 (6 bases). This CDR3 has 15 amino acids. Germline CDR1 is LGHNA and CDR2 is YNFKEQ. Trimming removed 1 base from V and 6 bases from J, with 13 bases in between. The CDR3 region has the DNA TGTGCCAGCAGCCAAGTGTCGGGAGTCGTCAATGAGCAGTTCTTC. Its protein is CASSQVSGVVNEQFF.

The chain is built from TRBV18 and TRBJ2-7; D unclear. There are 11 residues in the CDR3. CDR1 and CDR2 (germline): KGHSH, LQKENI. The V end was cut by 8 bases, the J end by 5 bases, with 10 bases between. The CDR3 loop reads CASASIDEQYF. The CDR3 region has the DNA TGTGCCAGCGCGAGCATAGACGAGCAGTACTTC. Variable domain in full (rest from reference TRBV18 and TRBJ2-7): NAGVMQNPRHLVRRRGQEARLRCSPMKGHSHVYWYRQLPEEGLKFMVYLQKENIIDESGMPKERFSAEFPKEGPSILRIQQVVRGDSAAYFCASASIDEQYFGPGTRLTVT.

The rearrangement uses TRBV7-9 and TRBJ2-3, with TRBD2 identical over 11 bases. Germline V CDR1 and CDR2: SEHNR, FQNEAQ (reference sequence). V lost 5 bases to trimming and J lost 0 bases; unmatched junction nucleotides: 4. The CDR3 runs 16 residues. This CDR3 reads CASSPWTSGSTDTQYF. In DNA, the CDR3 is TGTGCCAGCAGCCCATGGACTAGCGGGAGCACAGATACGCAGTATTTT.

The CDR3 region has the DNA TGTGCCAGCAGCCTACTACAGGGGATTTACACAGATACGCAGTATTTT. This encodes CASSLLQGIYTDTQYF. V usage is TRBV11-3 and J usage is TRBJ2-3, with 7 bases identical to TRBD1. Trimming removed 5 bases from V and 2 bases from J; junction bases left unmatched: 10. Germline V gene lookup returns CDR1 SGHNT and CDR2 YENEEA. The CDR3 has 16 amino acids.

The gene calls are TRBV11-2 and TRBJ2-7; 8 nucleotides match TRBD2. The CDR3 is 18 residues long. The germline V gene has CDR1 SGHAT and CDR2 FQNNGV. The V and J ends lost 0 bases and 4 bases, in that order; junction bases with no gene match: 14. The CDR3 DNA reads TGTGCCAGCAGCTTAGAGCTGGGAAAAGGACTAGCTTCATACGAGCAGTACTTC. Translation: CASSLELGKGLASYEQYF.

This rearrangement joins TRBV11-2 to TRBJ2-7; 7 nucleotides match TRBD2. The V and J ends lost 3 bases and 6 bases, in that order; junction bases with no gene match: 5. The CDR3 is 13 amino acids. Germline CDR1 SGHAT, CDR2 FQNNGV. The DNA for the CDR3 is TGTGCCAGCAGCTTGGGAGGGATCGGCGAGCAGTACTTC. As protein: CASSLGGIGEQYF.

The chain carries TRBV11-3 and TRBJ2-5; tentative D call: TRBD2 (5 bases). With the DNA end fitting TRBJ2-7 better, the J assignment may be wrong. CDR3 length: 13 residues. Germline V gene data show CDR1 as SGHNT and CDR2 as YENEEA. Here the CDR3 reads CASTPGNSYEQYF. CDR3 coding DNA: TGTGCCAGCACCCCGGGGAATTCCTACGAGCAGTACTTC.

The rearrangement uses TRBV10-3 and TRBJ1-6; D ambiguous. Germline CDR1 reads ENHRY; CDR2 reads SYGVKD. V was trimmed by 0 bases and J by 9 bases, leaving 12 bases between them. The CDR3 runs to 15 residues. In DNA form, the CDR3 reads TGTGCCATCAGTGAGTCGAGTTTTATCGCTTCACCCCTCCACTTT. Its protein product is CAISESSFIASPLHF.

This chain links TRBV30 with TRBJ1-1; perhaps TRBD1 as D (5 bases). Germline V gene data show CDR1 as GTSNPN and CDR2 as SVGIG (reference sequence). Trimming stripped 4 bases from V and 5 bases from J, with 17 bases between. The CDR3 has 14 residues. CDR3 bases: TGTGCCTGGACCTCGCTTGGGGGAGGGACTGAAGCTTTCTTT. Encoded protein: CAWTSLGGGTEAFF.

This sequence joins TRBV4-2 and TRBJ2-1, with D tentatively TRBD2 (6 bases). Germline CDR1 reads LGHNA; CDR2 reads YNFKEQ. Trimming stripped 0 bases from V and 8 bases from J, with 23 bases between. The CDR3 extends over 18 amino acids. The CDR3 sequence: CASSQEGPGSGPWDEQFF. CDR3 DNA sequence: TGTGCCAGCAGCCAAGAGGGGCCCGGAAGCGGGCCCTGGGATGAGCAGTTCTTC.

This clone was detected a few times. This rearrangement joins TRBV2 to TRBJ2-7; 8 bases line up with TRBD1. The CDR3 has 14 residues. After removal of 6 bases from V and 6 bases from J, the junction contained 10 bases not matched to a gene. In germline, CDR1 is SNHLY, CDR2 FYNNEI. The CDR3 loop is CASSHGQGLVEQYF. DNA of the CDR3: TGTGCCAGCAGCCACGGACAGGGATTGGTCGAGCAGTACTTC. Full variable domain (missing parts from reference TRBV2 and TRBJ2-7): EPEVTQTPSHQVTQMGQEVILRCVPISNHLYFYWYRQILGQKVEFLVSFYNNEISEKSEIFDDQFSVERPDGSNFTLKIRSTKLEDSAMYFCASSHGQGLVEQYFGPGTRLTVT.

A single count supports this clone. This chain connects TRBV28 to TRBJ1-1; unclear D gene. V lost 4 bases and J lost 7, with 7 bases in between. The germline gives CDR1 MDHEN, CDR2 SYDVKM. CDR3 length: 11 residues. CDR3 residues: CASSSQIEAFF. CDR3 bases: TGTGCCAGCAGTTCTCAGATTGAAGCTTTCTTT.

This clone is a singleton in its sample. As DNA, the CDR3 is TGTGCCAGCAGCTACTACAGGGGGATGAACACTGAAGCTTTCTTT. Protein sequence: CASSYYRGMNTEAFF. This sequence joins TRBV5-4 and TRBJ1-1; 8 nucleotides match TRBD1. Per germline, CDR1 SGHNT and CDR2 YYREEE (reference sequence). V gave up 3 bases and J gave up 0 bases; unmatched junction bases: 4. The CDR3 has 15 residues.

This clone appeared a few times. The chain carries TRBV13 and TRBJ1-1; 8 nucleotides match TRBD1. Germline trimming cut 3 bases from V and 3 bases from J; bases unmatched to any gene: 3. The CDR3 is 14 residues long. Germline values: CDR1 PRHDT, CDR2 FYEKMQ (reference sequence). The DNA of the CDR3 is TGTGCCAGCAGCTTGGACAGGGCTCACACTGAAGCTTTCTTT. Protein sequence: CASSLDRAHTEAFF.

V is TRBV18 and J is TRBJ2-1; 11 nucleotides align to TRBD1. In germline, CDR1 is KGHSH, CDR2 LQKENI. The CDR3 loop spans 13 amino acids. V lost 5 bases and J lost 10; bases outside the gene matches: 4. In DNA, the CDR3 is TGTGCCAGCTCATCGGGACAGGGGGACGAGCAGTTCTTC. Protein: CASSSGQGDEQFF.